This TCR beta chain was recovered during a study of OX40 agonist ivuxolimab in advanced cancers. Study as a whole: Under the entry rules, prior anti-PD-1, anti-PD-L1 or anti-CTLA-4 therapy was allowed, and about 38% had some. Three patients, one with hepatocellular carcinoma and two with cutaneous melanoma, achieved partial responses.

General study points: A proportion of nonresponders additionally exhibited low normalized T-cell clonal expansion.

Germline trimming cut 7 bases from V and 4 bases from J; bases unmatched to any gene: 5. The CDR3 is made up of 13 amino acids. Germline V gene lookup returns CDR1 SGHAT and CDR2 FQNNGV. Measured with immunoSEQ multiplex PCR; TCRdb has only the in-frame clones, and not every one. The sample lists fewer than 80,000 clones, about 88% seen once, with 4% in the top ten. With respect to this clone: The antigen is unknown.

This material consisted of CD4+ or CD8+ T cells sorted from blood, taken in a trial of the OX40 agonist ivuxolimab. This receptor was taken from an adult with an advanced solid tumor such as melanoma, head and neck, liver or kidney cancer. The rearrangement links TRBV11-2 to TRBJ2-5; the match to TRBD1 covers 8 bases. CDR3 region: CASNQDRGETQYF. The DNA of the CDR3 is TGTGCCAGCAACCAAGACAGGGGAGAGACCCAGTACTTC.